This T cell receptor beta chain stems from a study of cytomegalovirus exposure and HLA in healthy donors. Findings and limits, study-wide: Most likely, a cluster of highly shared sequence variants arose as a sequencing artifact. TRBV6-2, TRBV6-3 and other indistinguishable V segments were excluded. In a later analysis, productive TCRs from donors in an Asian-associated ancestry cluster reportedly carried fewer N-insertions than the cohort mean.

Primers: 60 Vbeta forward and 13 Jbeta reverse. Repertoires were generated with immunoSEQ multiplex PCR, while TCRdb's copy carries only in-frame clones and drops some. The profile shows about 120,000 clones, 77% of them singletons. Germline V lookup: CDR1 LNHDA, CDR2 SQIVND (reference sequence). CDR3 length equals 14 residues. The germline V and J ends were trimmed by 3 bases and 0 bases, with 7 bases remaining between them. Nominal health characterized the donors when sampled, though unrecorded immune exposures were likely. This clone came up a few times. What it recognizes is unknown. Sample: PBMCs. This TCR was sampled from a man between 40 and 49 years old in good health and CMV-seropositive. The chain joins TRBV19 to TRBJ2-3; no clear D gene. DNA of the CDR3: TGTGCCAGTAGTATTGCGGCGAGCACAGATACGCAGTATTTT. Translating it yields CASSIAASTDTQYF.